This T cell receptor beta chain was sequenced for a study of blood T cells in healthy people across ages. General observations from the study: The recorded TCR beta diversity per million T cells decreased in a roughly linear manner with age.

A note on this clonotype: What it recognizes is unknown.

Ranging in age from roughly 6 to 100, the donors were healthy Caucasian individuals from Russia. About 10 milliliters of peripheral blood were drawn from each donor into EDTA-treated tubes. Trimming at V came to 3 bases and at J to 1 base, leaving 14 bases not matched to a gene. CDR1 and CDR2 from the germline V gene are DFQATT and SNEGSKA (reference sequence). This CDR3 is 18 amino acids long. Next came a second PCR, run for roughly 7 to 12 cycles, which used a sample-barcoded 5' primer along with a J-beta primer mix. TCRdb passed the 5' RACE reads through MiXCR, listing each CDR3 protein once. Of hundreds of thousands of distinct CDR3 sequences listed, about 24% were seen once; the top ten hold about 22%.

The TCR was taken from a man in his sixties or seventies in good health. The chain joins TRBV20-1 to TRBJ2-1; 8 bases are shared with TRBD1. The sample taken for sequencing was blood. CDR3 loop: CSASRQGQVFSSYNEQFF. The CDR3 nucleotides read TGCAGTGCTAGCCGCCAGGGACAGGTCTTTTCATCCTACAATGAGCAGTTCTTC.